This TCR beta chain was recovered during a study of blood T cell repertoires in COVID-19. Study-level background: Sources were T cells, B-cell-depleted T cells, or PBMCs; the material itself was cDNA or gDNA.

Authors' data handling: Estimation of nucleated cell counts relied on the amplification of reference gene primers. Clones were read by immunoSEQ multiplex PCR, and TCRdb kept only the in-frame ones, dropping some. The V and J calls and clone size are taken from that table; D and trimming were inferred from the DNA. The data contain under 350,000 clones, more than 85% of them singletons. Germline CDR1 is LNHDA and CDR2 is SQIVND (reference sequence). The V gene end was trimmed by 2 bases and the J gene end by 8 bases; junction bases not matched to a gene: 5. The CDR3 contains 13 residues. Input material: peripheral blood. The clonotype comes from a man in his 70s with acute or convalescent COVID-19. This chain joins TRBV19 and TRBJ1-1; 7 bases are shared with TRBD1. CDR3 nucleotide sequence: TGTGCCAGTAGTATAAACGGGGACAGAGAAGCTTTCTTT. It codes for CASSINGDREAFF. Combining the CDR3 with reference TRBV19 and TRBJ1-1 gives the whole variable domain DGGITQSPKYLFRKEGQNVTLSCEQNLNHDAMYWYRQDPGQGLRLIYYSQIVNDFQKGDIAEGYSVSREKKESFPLTVTSAQKNPTAFYLCASSINGDREAFFGQGTRLTVV.